What follows describes a single T cell receptor (beta chain). The data are from a study of blood T cell repertoires in COVID-19. The wider study: PBMCs, B-cell-depleted T cells, or T cells were the source of the cDNA or gDNA that made up the material.

Sequenced by immunoSEQ multiplex PCR; TCRdb stores in-frame clones only, minus some. Among over 250,000 clones listed, almost 85% were seen once. V shed 1 base and J shed 2 bases, with 12 bases lying between them. The CDR3 totals 16 residues. CDR1 and CDR2 from the germline V gene are MDHEN and SYDVKM. This TCR was recovered from a man in his forties or fifties with active or convalescent COVID-19. The chain is built from TRBV28 and TRBJ1-5; the D gene is possibly TRBD1 (6 bases). Sequencing input: peripheral blood. For the CDR3, the DNA is TGTGCCAGCAGTTTATTAGGGGGAGTACGCAATCAGCCCCAGCATTTT. Translating it yields CASSLLGGVRNQPQHF.